This TCR beta chain comes out of a study of cytomegalovirus exposure and HLA in healthy donors. PCR involved 60 Vbeta and 13 Jbeta primers. Repertoires were generated with immunoSEQ multiplex PCR, while TCRdb's copy carries only in-frame clones and drops some. The sample includes some 200,000 clones, over 75% of them seen just once. This receptor was identified in a female donor in good health and CMV-seronegative. The source material was PBMCs.

CDR3 amino acids: CASSLTQGRGYTF. CDR3 DNA sequence: TGTGCCAGCAGCTTGACCCAGGGCCGGGGCTACACCTTC. The chain couples TRBV5-8 to TRBJ1-2, with D possibly TRBD1 on 5 matching bases. The CDR3 loop spans 13 amino acids. The germline V and J ends were trimmed by 1 base and 8 bases, with 12 bases remaining between them. Germline assignment: CDR1 SGHTS and CDR2 YDEGEE.